These 26 T cell receptor beta chains originate from one sample sequenced in a study of shared T cell receptors in the human thymus (dated by TCRdb to the early 2020s). The library was built by means of the immunoSEQ multiplex PCR assay. TCRdb carries this immuneACCESS record with in-frame sequences only. Its versions omit some clonotypes, under half of them owing to an unresolved V gene in the studies checked, with the rest unexplained. This sample comprises just under 550,000 clones, about 80% of them detected only once. The leading ten clones occupy around 0.012% of the sample. These same data were also listed under a study on human thymus T cells.

What was sequenced was thymocytes. The receptor set was obtained from a boy under three years old with a congenital heart defect. Donor details come from another sample of the same person, matched by shared clones.

This rearrangement joins TRBV7-3 to TRBJ2-2; TRBD2 agrees at 10 bases. The germline CDR1 and CDR2 sequences are SGHTA and FQGTGA. The CDR3 extends over 17 amino acids. V lost 5 bases and J lost 2; bases outside the gene matches: 8. In nucleotides, the CDR3 is TGTGCCAGCAGCCCCCCGTGGACTAGCGGTAACACCGGGGAGCTGTTTTTT. It translates to CASSPPWTSGNTGELFF.

This rearrangement joins TRBV4-3 to TRBJ1-2; D is uncertain. V lost 0 bases, J lost 8 bases, and 19 bases lay in between. The CDR3 is made up of 16 amino acids. The germline CDR1 and CDR2 sequences are LGHNA and YSLEER. The CDR3 here is CASSQEHPTAGGGYTF. In DNA form, the CDR3 reads TGCGCCAGCAGCCAAGAGCACCCCACAGCGGGTGGCGGCTACACCTTC.

The chain employs TRBV11-3 and TRBJ2-1, with a weak D call TRBD1 (6 bases). The CDR3 is 14 amino acids. The germline V and J ends were trimmed by 7 bases and 9 bases, with 19 bases remaining between them. Per germline, CDR1 SGHNT and CDR2 YENEEA. CDR3 amino acids: CASTPSGASGEQFF. The CDR3 region has the DNA TGTGCCAGCACACCGTCAGGGGCGTCCGGTGAGCAGTTCTTC.

This chain links TRBV2 with TRBJ2-7; TRBD1 might be the D (6 bases). V was pared by 6 bases and J by 5 bases, with 8 bases between. The CDR3 contains 11 residues. CDR1 and CDR2 (germline): SNHLY, FYNNEI. The CDR3 bases are TGTGCCAGCAGGGACAGCCACGAGCAGTACTTC. Protein product: CASRDSHEQYF.

The rearrangement joins TRBV30 to TRBJ2-7; TRBD2 matches at 13 bases. The V gene end was trimmed by 2 bases and the J gene end by 5 bases; junction bases not matched to a gene: 6. This CDR3 is 15 amino acids long. The germline gives CDR1 GTSNPN, CDR2 SVGIG (reference sequence). CDR3 residues: CAWSPGLAGLDEQYF. DNA of the CDR3: TGTGCCTGGAGTCCGGGACTAGCGGGACTCGACGAGCAGTACTTC.

V and J are TRBV19 and TRBJ1-3; possibly TRBD1 for D (5 bases). Germline assignment: CDR1 LNHDA and CDR2 SQIVND (reference sequence). CDR3 length equals 15 residues. Trimming took 6 bases from V and 4 from J, leaving 16 bases between them. The CDR3 coding sequence is TGTGCCAGTAGCTACAGGAACAAGCACGGAAACACCATATATTTT. It codes for CASSYRNKHGNTIYF.

The CDR3 sequence: CASSTSGLYNEQFF. CDR3 DNA: TGTGCCAGCAGCACCAGCGGCCTCTACAATGAGCAGTTCTTC. The chain uses TRBV6-5 and TRBJ2-1, with D possibly being TRBD2 (5 bases). The CDR3 runs 14 residues. Between the trimmed V and J ends, which lost 6 bases and 3 bases, there was a span of 12 bases. Looked up from germline, CDR1 is MNHEY and CDR2 is SVGAGI.

The rearrangement uses TRBV7-9 and TRBJ2-7; 8 bases line up with TRBD2. Germline CDR1 reads SEHNR; CDR2 reads FQNEAQ (reference sequence). The CDR3 contains 14 residues. Trimming took 8 bases from V and 7 from J; bases not matched to a gene: 13. The CDR3: CASVHSGALLEQYF. The CDR3 DNA sequence: TGTGCCAGCGTGCATAGCGGGGCCCTATTAGAGCAGTACTTC.

This clone was counted only a few times. The rearrangement joins TRBV7-2 to TRBJ2-1; TRBD1 matches at 11 bases. Unmatched junction bases numbered 15, after V lost 5 bases and J lost 6 bases. Germline CDR1 and CDR2: SGHTA and FQGNSA. CDR3 length: 18 residues. The CDR3 spells CASSPPFGDRGSVNEQFF. As DNA, the CDR3 is TGTGCCAGCAGCCCCCCGTTCGGGGACAGGGGGTCCGTCAATGAGCAGTTCTTC.

In its sample, this clone was seen a few times. The chain employs TRBV5-1 and TRBJ2-1, with D perhaps TRBD2 (6 bases). CDR3 length: 17 residues. Trimming took 1 base from V and 1 from J, leaving 15 bases between them. Germline assignment: CDR1 SGHRS and CDR2 YFSETQ. The chain's CDR3 is CASSLLGIAVSYNEQFF. The CDR3 DNA reads TGCGCCAGCAGCTTGTTAGGGATAGCGGTGTCCTACAATGAGCAGTTCTTC.

The genes are TRBV7-2 and TRBJ1-2, with 9 bases fitting TRBD1. Germline V CDR1 and CDR2: SGHTA, FQGNSA. V gave up 5 bases and J gave up 1 base; unmatched junction bases: 2. The CDR3 has 14 residues. CDR3 bases: TGTGCCAGCAGCCGGGGACAGGGTAACTATGGCTACACCTTC. It yields the protein CASSRGQGNYGYTF.

This chain uses TRBV7-9 with TRBJ1-2, with TRBD1 matching 7 bases. The CDR3 totals 14 residues. V was clipped by 5 bases and J by 4 bases; unmatched bases: 7. The germline CDR1 and CDR2 sequences are SEHNR and FQNEAQ (reference sequence). The CDR3 region has the DNA TGTGCCAGCAGCCCGGTGGGACAGTCCTATGGCTACACCTTC. Protein: CASSPVGQSYGYTF.

This rearrangement joins TRBV14 to TRBJ2-7; 8 nucleotides align to TRBD1. Germline loops: CDR1 SGHDN, CDR2 FVKESK. After removal of 6 bases from V and 3 bases from J, the junction contained 10 bases not matched to a gene. The CDR3 consists of 15 residues. CDR3 nucleotide sequence: TGTGCCAGCAGTCCTCTACCGGGACAGGACTACGAGCAGTACTTC. Translation: CASSPLPGQDYEQYF.

The J gene is TRBJ2-5, the V gene TRBV9, with 7 positions matching TRBD2. CDR1 and CDR2 (germline): SGDLS, YYNGEE. Germline trimming cut 0 bases from V and 9 bases from J; bases unmatched to any gene: 5. This CDR3 region has 13 residues. As DNA, the CDR3 is TGTGCCAGCAGCGTAGAACCTCGGGAGGCCCAGTACTTC. This encodes CASSVEPREAQYF.

V usage is TRBV28 and J usage is TRBJ1-1, with TRBD1 matching 8 bases. The ends lost 5 bases at V and 3 bases at J; junction bases unmatched: 5. Germline V CDR1 and CDR2: MDHEN, SYDVKM. The CDR3 runs to 14 residues. The CDR3 sequence is CASSPGQADTEAFF. The CDR3 DNA is TGTGCCAGCAGTCCGGGACAGGCGGACACTGAAGCTTTCTTT.

The V gene is TRBV11-2, the J gene TRBJ2-2, with 13 bases fitting TRBD2. Germline values: CDR1 SGHAT, CDR2 FQNNGV. There are 18 residues in the CDR3. The ends lost 2 bases at V and 4 bases at J; junction bases unmatched: 7. The CDR3 loop reads CASSLNPLAGGSTGELFF. The CDR3 coding sequence is TGTGCCAGCAGCTTAAACCCACTAGCGGGAGGGAGCACCGGGGAGCTGTTTTTT.

J is TRBJ2-3 and V is TRBV7-6, with TRBD2 identical over 7 bases. Trimming removed 5 bases from V and 2 bases from J; junction bases left unmatched: 7. Germline-derived CDR1 and CDR2 are SGHVS and FNYEAQ. This CDR3 region has 15 residues. The CDR3 loop reads CASSPGLADTDTQYF. DNA for the CDR3: TGTGCCAGCAGCCCGGGGCTAGCGGACACAGATACGCAGTATTTT.

The chain is built from TRBV28 and TRBJ1-1, with D possibly TRBD1 on 6 matching bases. The germline V gene has CDR1 MDHEN and CDR2 SYDVKM. This CDR3 has 17 amino acids. V lost 6 bases to trimming and J lost 0 bases, with 20 bases between them. DNA for the CDR3: TGTGCCAGCAGCCTGGGACAAATAGGGGCTATGAACACTGAAGCTTTCTTT. Its translation: CASSLGQIGAMNTEAFF.

The V call is TRBV13, the J call TRBJ2-1; 10 nucleotides line up with TRBD2. V lost 4 bases to trimming and J lost 7 bases; unmatched junction nucleotides: 7. The CDR3 has 15 amino acids. Germline V gene data show CDR1 as PRHDT and CDR2 as FYEKMQ (reference sequence). The CDR3 bases are TGTGCCAGCAGCTGCCCCAGCGGGAGGGCGAATGAGCAGTTCTTC. It codes for CASSCPSGRANEQFF. The full variable domain, in which reference TRBV13 and TRBJ2-1 provide the parts outside the CDR3, is AAGVIQSPRHLIKEKRETATLKCYPIPRHDTVYWYQQGPGQDPQFLISFYEKMQSDKGSIPDRFSAQQFSDYHSELNMSSLELGDSALYFCASSCPSGRANEQFFGPGTRLTVL.

There are a few counts of this clone. This rearrangement joins TRBV7-9 to TRBJ2-5; 7 bases line up with TRBD1. CDR3 length equals 12 residues. With 8 bases clipped from V and 3 bases from J, the junction kept 3 bases outside the gene matches. Germline CDR1 and CDR2: SEHNR and FQNEAQ (reference sequence). The CDR3: CASSGTEETQYF. CDR3 bases: TGTGCCAGCTCCGGGACAGAAGAGACCCAGTACTTC.

This clone was found once. The V call is TRBV5-6, the J call TRBJ2-1; 8 bases align to TRBD2. This CDR3 is built from 14 residues. Unmatched junction bases numbered 11, after V lost 0 bases and J lost 15 bases. CDR1 and CDR2 from the germline V gene are SGHDT and YYEEEE. This CDR3 reads CASSLGAGATGRFF. CDR3 sequence (DNA): TGTGCCAGCAGCTTGGGAGCGGGGGCGACCGGAAGGTTCTTC.

The V call is TRBV5-4, the J call TRBJ1-2; possibly TRBD1 for D (5 bases). V dropped 4 bases and J dropped 2 bases, with 18 bases sitting between them. The germline V gene has CDR1 SGHNT and CDR2 YYREEE (reference sequence). The CDR3 covers 16 residues. This CDR3 reads CASSPEGRGWNYGYTF. The CDR3 nucleotides read TGTGCCAGCAGCCCCGAAGGGCGGGGGTGGAACTATGGCTACACCTTC.

This clone was detected only a few times. The chain couples TRBV6-1 to TRBJ1-1; D remains ambiguous. The CDR3 runs to 16 residues. V was shortened by 4 bases and J by 1 base, with 16 bases between the two germline ends. The V gene's germline CDR1 is MNHNS and CDR2 SASEGT. The CDR3 bases are TGTGCCAGCAGTGCCGTCAACAAGGCGGCGAACACTGAAGCTTTCTTT. Translation: CASSAVNKAANTEAFF.

This clone was seen a few times. The sample holds other DNA sequences that translate to the same CDR3. V usage is TRBV6-1 and J usage is TRBJ2-7, with 7 positions matching TRBD1. The germline V gene has CDR1 MNHNS and CDR2 SASEGT. V lost 7 bases, J lost 0 bases, and 3 bases stayed unmatched. The CDR3 extends over 13 amino acids. CDR3 sequence (DNA): TGTGCCAGCACAAGACAGGGCTCCTACGAGCAGTACTTC. Protein sequence: CASTRQGSYEQYF.

The rearrangement links TRBV21-1 to TRBJ2-7; the table's D call of TRBD1 was not tested on the DNA. TRBV21-1 is a pseudogene locus. The CDR3 runs 11 residues. The CDR3 DNA is TGTGCCAGCAGCAAAAAGGGGTGGGTGCAATTC. Translation: CASSKKGWVQF.

V usage is TRBV4-1 and J usage is TRBJ1-5, with D unclear. With 0 bases removed from V and 9 bases from J, the gap between germline ends came to 18 bases. Germline CDR1 reads MGHRA; CDR2 reads YSYEKL. The CDR3 runs 16 residues. For the CDR3, the DNA is TGCGCCAGCAGCCAAGATGGGCCTCCATGGCAAGGGCCCCAGCATTTT. Amino acids: CASSQDGPPWQGPQHF.